This T cell receptor beta chain originates from a study of shared clonotypes between healthy human individuals. Across the whole study: Serving as donors were two women and three men, whose ages spanned 18 to 49.

Profiled with immunoSEQ multiplex PCR; TCRdb holds only in-frame clones, not every one. The sample yields fewer than 600,000 clones, approximately 71% seen once. Notes on this clone: No antigen is known for it.

Study results and limitations: Few donors restricted represented genetic and exposure-history diversity.

This TCR came from a woman in her thirties or forties in good health. Some clones in this sample may be carry-over from other donors' samples. What was sequenced was PBMCs.

The CDR3 region is CASSQENRGIDEQYF. The CDR3 nucleotides are TGCGCCAGCAGCCAAGAAAACAGGGGGATCGACGAGCAGTACTTC. V usage is TRBV4-1 and J usage is TRBJ2-7; 8 positions match TRBD1. The CDR3 runs 15 residues. V dropped 0 bases and J dropped 5; count of bases not matched to a gene: 6. The germline CDR1 and CDR2 sequences are MGHRA and YSYEKL.